This record covers a single T cell receptor beta chain. Its antigen is not identified. The germline V gene encodes CDR1 DFQATT and CDR2 SNEGSKA (reference sequence). This CDR3 is built from 17 residues. 5'RACE template switching with UMIs generated TCR beta cDNA. TCRdb reprocessed the 5' RACE reads and keeps a single row for each CDR3 protein, giving no DNA. The sample's table shows approximately 150,000 distinct CDR3 sequences. The data stem from a study of T cells expressing NK-cell markers. Findings and limits, study-wide: Questions lingered over whether expanded NKG2C+ T cell clones were HCMV-specific. As a fraction of CD8+ T cells, dominant NKG2C+ clonotypes reached about 1.0-7.5% in 5 or 6 donors.

This clonotype originated in a man younger than 35 in good health. Source material: blood T cells: a sorted CD56 or NKG2C T cell subset, CD4+ or CD8+ T cells, or bulk PBMC T cells (not recorded which). The rearrangement links TRBV20-1 to TRBJ2-3. The CDR3 loop reads CSARDRIQSPSTDTQYF.